This T cell receptor beta chain was observed in a study of Graves' ophthalmopathy and Graves' hyperthyroidism. Germline CDR1 and CDR2: SGHRS and YFSETQ. Between the trimmed V and J ends, which lost 2 bases and 4 bases, there was a span of 12 bases. CDR3 length: 15 amino acids. This clonotype appeared many times. The TCR beta CDR3 regions underwent amplification from RNA transcripts. First-round RT-PCR relied on HTBI primers, and a second-round multiplex PCR came next. TCRdb ran MiXCR on the multiplex PCR reads and lists one entry per CDR3 protein. The table lists roughly 500,000 distinct CDR3 sequences, around 14% of them singletons.

The J gene is TRBJ2-2, the V gene TRBV5-1; perhaps TRBD2 as D (6 bases). Sample: blood. This sequence was found in a woman in her thirties with Graves' ophthalmopathy. The CDR3 reads CASSLEQGGTGELFF. Written as DNA, the CDR3 is TGCGCCAGCAGCTTAGAGCAGGGAGGCACCGGGGAGCTGTTTTTT. The full variable domain, its missing parts supplied by reference TRBV5-1 and TRBJ2-2, is KAGVTQTPRYLIKTRGQQVTLSCSPISGHRSVSWYQQTPGQGLQFLFEYFSETQRNKGNFPGRFSGRQFSNSRSEMNVSTLELGDSALYLCASSLEQGGTGELFFGEGSRLTVL.